This section outlines one T cell receptor beta chain sequence together with its context. Patients in Seattle were enrolled during active infection, then followed longitudinally. This CDR3 region has 18 residues. Here immunoSEQ multiplex PCR was the method, and the copy in TCRdb shows in-frame clones only, minus some. The profile covers roughly 340,000 clones, with 85% to 90% appearing a single time and about 6.3% taken by the ten largest. This sample stems from a study of blood T cell repertoires in COVID-19. Study information: The United States, Italy and Spain supplied acute and convalescent COVID-19 samples.

The rearrangement joins TRBV21-1 to TRBJ1-6; TRBD1, as called in the table, went unchecked against the DNA. TRBV21-1 is an annotated pseudogene. Sequencing input: peripheral blood. The sequence was obtained from a woman in her 50s with COVID-19, enrolled during active disease. CDR3 DNA sequence: TGTGCCAGCAGCAACAGTAGTTCCCCAGGGCTGGATAATTCACCCCTCCACTTT. Protein: CASSNSSSPGLDNSPLHF.